This paragraph reports one T cell receptor (beta chain). Its antigen is currently not known. Within one base of it there is no much larger clone, and no base qualities were kept. Read against the paper, the sample's treatment or condition label means: about 20 received Ad26.COV2.S at low or high dose, single or two shots; about 5 received placebo; per-sample allocation not given. Repertoires of vaccine and placebo recipients were sequenced from samples taken on day 63 after the first injection. In Cohort 1b, 25 adults aged 18-55 years were enrolled at a single site in Boston, USA, between 29 July and 7 August 2020. Ad26.COV2.S consisted of a replication-incompetent adenovirus type 26 vector by which a prefusion-stabilized SARS-CoV-2 spike protein from the original Wuhan strain was expressed. The immunoSEQ Assay was used to sequence TCRbeta CDR3 regions. After extraction, genomic DNA underwent amplification by bias-controlled multiplex PCR, followed by high-throughput sequencing. Processing in the source paper ran as follows. To quantify the absolute abundance of every unique TCRbeta CDR3 region, sequences were collapsed and filtered. T cell fraction was estimated by normalizing TCRbeta template counts to usable DNA, with usable DNA measured through amplification of reference genes found in all nucleated cells. Repertoire TCRs were annotated as SARS-CoV-2-specific when V gene, CDR3 amino acid sequence and J gene were exactly matched to a known reactive TCR set. The reference SARS-CoV-2 TCR set came from MIRA and was filtered for enrichment in COVID-19-positive ImmuneCODE repertoires, removing public or cross-reactive TCRs. Using the MIRA antigens, annotated TCRs were further analysed by specific ORF or by position within an ORF. Breadth was defined as the number of annotated unique rearrangements divided by the total number of unique productive rearrangements, and depth was defined as the summed frequency of the annotated unique rearrangements. Group comparisons of TCR breadth used two-sided Wilcoxon rank-sum tests. In its TCRdb copy, this immuneACCESS table keeps in-frame sequences only and misses some clones. Where compared with another copy, unresolved V genes explain less than half of these, and the others have no known cause. That table is the source of V, J and clone size, and D and trimming were worked out from the DNA. The sample table records 300,000 to 400,000 clones; roughly 90% of these occur just once. Of the sample, roughly 5% is held by the ten largest clones.

This sample was taken from a study of Ad26.COV2.S vaccination and SARS-CoV-2 variants (dated by TCRdb to the early 2020s). Context from the whole study: Vaccine-arm donors were drawn from COV1001, a multicentre, randomized, double-blind, placebo-controlled phase I-IIa trial of Ad26.COV2.S in healthy adults. Dosing of Ad26.COV2.S was intramuscular, at either 5x10^10 or 1x10^11 viral particles, delivered as one shot or as two shots spaced 56 days apart. TCRbeta repertoire sequencing was used to assess the specificity and breadth of SARS-CoV-2-reactive T cell receptors after Ad26.COV2.S vaccination. A total of around 32 samples were included in the TCR-sequenced set, comprising 19 Ad26.COV2.S vaccine recipients, 5 placebo recipients and 8 SARS-CoV-2 convalescent individuals. Participants in the trial were split at random into five groups of five each, receiving low-dose or high-dose Ad26.COV2.S once or twice, or else placebo on both occasions. Investigators did not know the trial group allocation while performing experiments and assessing outcomes. What the research found in general, with its limitations: Ad26.COV2.S recipients had higher spike-specific TCR breadth than placebo recipients (P = 0.0014). Substantial breadth of spike-specific CD8+ and CD4+ T cell responses was reported after vaccination. The study was not powered to compare responses between vaccine doses or regimens. Vaccine and placebo recipients had similar non-spike TCR breadth, a finding consistent with the vaccine containing only spike. The authors noted that the TCR breadth and depth analyses may have underestimated total T cell responses.

Including cysteine and phenylalanine, the CDR3 has 18 amino acids. Only the CDR3 part of the read is kept: 54 bases, read in frame from the first base. CDR1 and CDR2 are read off the germline V gene (reference sequence) as MNHEY and SMNVEV. V loses 2 bases of germline sequence and J loses 0 bases, and the interval between the two ends is 16 bases. In this chain, TRBV27 is recombined with TRBJ2-2, with a tentative D gene TRBD2 over 6 matching bases. This clonotype was sampled from a person aged 18-60 years who received the Ad26.COV2.S COVID-19 vaccine or a placebo. Sequenced here: peripheral blood, sampled in a trial of Ad26.COV2.S vaccine versus placebo. The nucleotide sequence reads as follows: TGTGCCAGCAGTTTACGGGCGAGCGGGTATGCGAACACCGGGGAGCTGTTTTTT. The encoded protein is CASSLRASGYANTGELFF.